What follows describes a single T cell receptor beta chain. From germline, CDR1 is SGDLS and CDR2 YYNGEE. There are 15 residues in the CDR3. V was clipped by 4 bases and J by 5 bases, with 19 bases between them. The data originate from a study of cytomegalovirus exposure and HLA in healthy donors. The PCR used 60 Vbeta and 13 Jbeta primers. Sequenced by immunoSEQ multiplex PCR; TCRdb stores in-frame clones only, minus some. The sample includes some 160,000 clones, approximately 83% of them seen just once. The clonotype originates from a middle-aged woman in good health and CMV-seronegative. Sequencing was performed on PBMCs. The chain combines TRBV9 with TRBJ2-7, with TRBD1 as a possible D gene (6 bases). The CDR3, as DNA: TGTGCCAGCAGCCCACACCCTGACAGGATCCACGAGCAGTACTTC. Protein sequence: CASSPHPDRIHEQYF.